The clone carrying this T cell receptor beta chain was seen a few times. Using immunoSEQ multiplex PCR, the repertoire was profiled, and TCRdb retains in-frame clones only, with some absent. The sample has about 62,000 clones, more than 60% seen once. The germline V gene has CDR1 SGHDN and CDR2 FVKESK. V trimming: 1 base; J trimming: 7 bases; junction bases outside the gene matches: 6. The CDR3 sequence is 16 residues long. Stage II-IVA oral cavity squamous cell carcinoma was new and untreated by systemic or radiation therapy. These data originate in a study of neoadjuvant anti-PD-1 for oral cavity cancer. Study-wide context: Patients without progression got a fourth dose around day 43.

The sequence was collected from a person between 40 and 80 years old with oral cavity squamous cell carcinoma. V gene TRBV14 combines with J gene TRBJ2-3; TRBD2 aligns across 12 bases. This specimen was PBMCs, taken before nivolumab (anti-PD-1) treatment. DNA of the CDR3: TGTGCCAGCAGCCAAGCGACTAGCGGGGGCCTCTATACGCAGTATTTT. Translation: CASSQATSGGLYTQYF.